Listed here are 26 T cell receptor beta chains from one sample, sequenced in a study of OX40 agonist ivuxolimab in advanced cancers. Produced via immunoSEQ multiplex PCR; TCRdb's table is partial and in-frame only. The sample includes fewer than 75,000 clones, roughly 90% of them seen just once. The sample in question was CD4+ or CD8+ T cells sorted from blood, obtained in a trial of the OX40 agonist ivuxolimab. These TCRs come from an adult with an advanced solid tumor such as melanoma, head and neck, liver or kidney cancer.

V is TRBV5-6 and J is TRBJ2-7, with 16 bases lining up with TRBD2. Germline CDR1 reads SGHDT; CDR2 reads YYEEEE. V trimming: 4 bases; J trimming: 1 base; junction bases outside the gene matches: 8. CDR3 length: 18 amino acids. The CDR3 here is CASSQGLAGGPGSYEQYF. CDR3 coding DNA: TGTGCCAGCAGCCAGGGACTAGCGGGAGGGCCGGGTTCCTACGAGCAGTACTTC.

V and J are TRBV18 and TRBJ2-3; D perhaps matches TRBD2 (5 bases). Trimming cost V 8 bases and J 1 base, with 13 bases left between them. Germline CDR1 and CDR2: KGHSH and LQKENI. This CDR3 comprises 14 residues. The CDR3 nucleotides are TGTGCCAGCGTACCTCAGAGGGGCACAGATACGCAGTATTTT. It encodes CASVPQRGTDTQYF.

The rearrangement uses TRBV19 and TRBJ2-3; TRBD1 is a possible D gene (5 bases). The germline V gene encodes CDR1 LNHDA and CDR2 SQIVND (reference sequence). The CDR3 is 14 residues long. The germline V and J ends were trimmed by 6 bases and 6 bases, with 16 bases remaining between them. DNA of the CDR3: TGTGCCAGTAGACGACAGTCTGGTACGGATACGCAGTATTTT. Amino acids: CASRRQSGTDTQYF.

The chain recombines TRBV5-1 with TRBJ1-2; a possible D gene is TRBD1 (5 bases). Germline CDR1 and CDR2: SGHRS and YFSETQ. The CDR3 runs to 16 residues. The germline V and J ends were trimmed by 0 bases and 7 bases, with 19 bases remaining between them. The CDR3 sequence: CASSLVGDLQSGGYTF. For the CDR3, the DNA is TGCGCCAGCAGCTTGGTGGGGGACCTTCAAAGCGGTGGCTACACCTTC. Full variable domain (remainder filled in from reference TRBV5-1 and TRBJ1-2): KAGVTQTPRYLIKTRGQQVTLSCSPISGHRSVSWYQQTPGQGLQFLFEYFSETQRNKGNFPGRFSGRQFSNSRSEMNVSTLELGDSALYLCASSLVGDLQSGGYTFGSGTRLTVV.

This chain joins TRBV30 and TRBJ2-7, with D perhaps TRBD2 (5 bases). V lost 2 bases, J lost 2 bases, and 10 bases lay in between. CDR1 and CDR2 from the germline V gene are GTSNPN and SVGIG (reference sequence). The CDR3 runs 13 residues. The CDR3 spells CAWSRGMTYEQYF. Here the CDR3 DNA reads TGTGCCTGGAGTCGGGGTATGACCTACGAGCAGTACTTC. The entire variable domain, with the rest obtained from reference TRBV30 and TRBJ2-7, is as follows: SQTIHQWPATLVQPVGSPLSLECTVEGTSNPNLYWYRQAAGRGLQLLFYSVGIGQISSEVPQNLSASRPQDRQFILSSKKLLLSDSGFYLCAWSRGMTYEQYFGPGTRLTVT.

V gene TRBV5-5 combines with J gene TRBJ1-5; 9 bases are a match to TRBD1. With 3 bases clipped from V and 3 bases from J, the junction kept 7 bases outside the gene matches. CDR1 and CDR2 from the germline V gene are SGHKS and YYEKEE (reference sequence). The CDR3 runs to 16 residues. The CDR3 is CASSWEGQGTNQPQHF. DNA of the CDR3: TGTGCCAGCAGCTGGGAGGGACAGGGTACCAATCAGCCCCAGCATTTT.

The chain uses TRBV4-1 and TRBJ1-4; D remains unclear. The CDR3 is made up of 15 amino acids. CDR1 is MGHRA, CDR2 YSYEKL, per germline. Trimming removed 1 base from V and 10 bases from J, with 16 bases in between. The CDR3 region is CASSQGQRSGGKLFF. The CDR3 DNA is TGCGCCAGCAGCCAAGGGCAGCGTAGCGGAGGAAAACTGTTTTTT.

The CDR3, as DNA: TGTGCCAGCAGTTTCTTACGGGTTACCTACAATGAGCAGTTCTTC. This codes for CASSFLRVTYNEQFF. The chain joins TRBV28 to TRBJ2-1; no definite D call. The CDR3 length is 15 residues. Germline CDR1 is MDHEN and CDR2 is SYDVKM. V was cut by 3 bases and J by 2 bases, with 11 bases left in between.

The sample holds a few counts of this clone. The DNA for the CDR3 is TGTGCCAGCGGAGTAAGTGGGAACCCGAACACTGAAGCTTTCTTT. Its protein is CASGVSGNPNTEAFF. This chain links TRBV6-1 with TRBJ1-1; D ambiguous. CDR1 is MNHNS, CDR2 SASEGT, per germline. This CDR3 spans 15 amino acids. V was shortened by 8 bases and J by 1 base, with 17 bases between the two germline ends.

The chain recombines TRBV2 with TRBJ2-7; no definite D call. CDR1 and CDR2 (germline): SNHLY, FYNNEI. The length of the CDR3 is 12 residues. V was cut by 8 bases and J by 4 bases, with 12 bases left in between. CDR3 sequence: CASGPPLYEQYF. In DNA, the CDR3 is TGTGCCAGCGGTCCACCACTATACGAGCAGTACTTC.

This clone was recorded once. This chain uses TRBV29-1 with TRBJ2-1, with D perhaps matching TRBD1 (5 bases). CDR3 length: 14 amino acids. The V gene's germline CDR1 is SQVTM and CDR2 ANQGSEA. The V end lost 6 bases, the J end lost 4 bases, and 16 bases lay between the germline ends. The CDR3 sequence is CSVPVQVRYNEQFF. In nucleotides, the CDR3 is TGCAGCGTCCCCGTACAGGTCCGGTACAATGAGCAGTTCTTC.

The chain links TRBV30 to TRBJ1-6, with D maybe TRBD1 (5 bases). The germline V gene has CDR1 GTSNPN and CDR2 SVGIG (reference sequence). V was clipped by 1 base and J by 7 bases, with 8 bases between them. The CDR3 contains 13 residues. The CDR3 region is CAWSAGQNSPLHF. CDR3 in DNA: TGTGCCTGGAGTGCGGGGCAAAATTCACCCCTCCACTTT.

The rearrangement links TRBV9 to TRBJ1-1; 7 bases align to TRBD1. The CDR3 sequence is 17 residues long. V was clipped by 0 bases and J by 3 bases; unmatched bases: 11. Germline CDR1 and CDR2: SGDLS and YYNGEE. CDR3 bases: TGTGCCAGCAGCGTAGGATCTGGAGGTACAGGGGACACTGAAGCTTTCTTT. As protein: CASSVGSGGTGDTEAFF.

The CDR3 reads CASSLAMGAGGTQYF. In DNA, the CDR3 is TGCGCCAGCAGCTTGGCCATGGGGGCCGGTGGGACCCAGTACTTC. The V call is TRBV5-1, the J call TRBJ2-5, with D maybe TRBD1 (6 bases). Deletions cut 0 bases from V and 7 bases from J, with 16 bases between. This CDR3 spans 15 amino acids. In germline, CDR1 is SGHRS, CDR2 YFSETQ.

The genes are TRBV28 and TRBJ2-5; a possible D gene is TRBD1 (5 bases). CDR1 is MDHEN, CDR2 SYDVKM, per germline. The CDR3 spans 14 residues. V lost 3 bases, J lost 5 bases, and 13 bases lay in between. The CDR3 loop reads CASSLFQGVETQYF. The CDR3 DNA is TGTGCCAGCAGTTTGTTTCAGGGTGTCGAGACCCAGTACTTC.

This chain joins TRBV5-8 and TRBJ2-7; D might be TRBD1 or TRBD2, each matching 5 bases. CDR1 and CDR2 from the germline V gene are SGHTS and YDEGEE. V lost 4 bases and J 4 bases, leaving 18 bases between the germline ends. The CDR3 extends over 15 amino acids. CDR3 nucleotide sequence: TGTGCCAGCAGCCGGGGCTTTTGGGAGTCATACGAGCAGTACTTC. This gives the protein CASSRGFWESYEQYF.

CDR3: CASSLSGGLDSPLHF. The CDR3, as DNA: TGTGCCAGCAGCCTGTCCGGGGGGCTGGATTCACCCCTCCACTTT. The chain combines TRBV6-1 with TRBJ1-6; possible D gene TRBD1, 6 bases. The germline CDR1 and CDR2 sequences are MNHNS and SASEGT. V dropped 6 bases and J dropped 8 bases, with 17 bases sitting between them. The CDR3 covers 15 residues.

The V gene is TRBV6-5, the J gene TRBJ2-5, with TRBD2 as a possible D gene (5 bases). In germline, CDR1 is MNHEY, CDR2 SVGAGI. V shed 2 bases and J shed 5 bases, with 9 bases lying between them. The CDR3 is 13 residues long. Here the CDR3 reads CASSYRGSETQYF. The CDR3 DNA reads TGTGCCAGCAGTTACCGGGGTTCTGAGACCCAGTACTTC.

V and J are TRBV28 and TRBJ1-5; D might be TRBD1 (5 bases). The CDR3 runs 15 residues. Germline CDR1 reads MDHEN; CDR2 reads SYDVKM. Trimming left V 8 bases short and J 0 bases short, with 14 bases between. The CDR3 sequence: CASRYRGYSNQPQHF. CDR3 in DNA: TGTGCCAGCCGATATCGGGGGTATAGCAATCAGCCCCAGCATTTT.

Comment on this clone: The sample has other DNA sequences that encode this CDR3 too. The rearrangement links TRBV15 to TRBJ1-5; possible D gene TRBD1, 6 bases. The CDR3 spans 16 residues. The V end lost 0 bases, the J end lost 2 bases, and 11 bases lay between the germline ends. Germline assignment: CDR1 LNHNV and CDR2 YYDKDF (reference sequence). Here the CDR3 DNA reads TGTGCCACCAGCAGAGATGAGGGGGGGGGCAATCAGCCCCAGCATTTT. This gives the protein CATSRDEGGGNQPQHF.

The chain is built from TRBV10-3 and TRBJ2-7; D ambiguous. Trimming cost V 6 bases and J 7 bases, with 10 bases left between them. This CDR3 has 11 amino acids. CDR1 ENHRY and CDR2 SYGVKD come from the germline V gene. Here the CDR3 DNA reads TGTGCCATCAGCCAAGAGAAAGAGCAGTACTTC. Protein product: CAISQEKEQYF.

The V call is TRBV19, the J call TRBJ2-2; D gene unclear. CDR1 is LNHDA and CDR2 is SQIVND in the germline V gene (reference sequence). This CDR3 is built from 14 residues. Trimming pared 5 bases from V and 6 bases from J, leaving 13 bases between. The CDR3 DNA reads TGTGCCAGTAGTTCATTAGAAAAGCCCGGGGAGCTGTTTTTT. Residues: CASSSLEKPGELFF.

The chain is built from TRBV18 and TRBJ1-1; unclear D gene. This CDR3 region has 13 residues. Germline CDR1 and CDR2: KGHSH and LQKENI. V was trimmed by 3 bases and J by 5 bases, leaving 10 bases between them. In nucleotides, the CDR3 is TGTGCCAGCTCACCGGTCAGGTCTACTGAAGCTTTCTTT. Its translation: CASSPVRSTEAFF.

This chain uses TRBV15 with TRBJ2-1, with a weak D call TRBD2 (5 bases). The germline V gene has CDR1 LNHNV and CDR2 YYDKDF (reference sequence). The length of the CDR3 is 13 residues. V lost 0 bases, J lost 10 bases, and 10 bases lay in between. The chain's CDR3 is CATSRDIAFEQFF. The CDR3 DNA sequence: TGTGCCACCAGCAGAGATATAGCGTTCGAGCAGTTCTTC.

This chain uses TRBV28 with TRBJ2-1, with TRBD1 identical over 7 bases. CDR3 size: 14 residues. V shed 8 bases, J shed 8 bases, and the junction held 12 bases outside the gene matches. The germline CDR1 and CDR2 sequences are MDHEN and SYDVKM. The CDR3 spells CASFPMTGRDEQFF. CDR3 in DNA: TGTGCCAGCTTCCCTATGACAGGGCGGGATGAGCAGTTCTTC.

The chain recombines TRBV19 with TRBJ2-3, with 8 bases aligning to TRBD1. The CDR3 loop spans 15 amino acids. V lost 1 base and J lost 4; bases outside the gene matches: 4. CDR1 and CDR2 from the germline V gene are LNHDA and SQIVND (reference sequence). The CDR3 is CASSIGDRYADTQYF. DNA of the CDR3: TGTGCCAGTAGTATAGGGGACAGGTACGCAGATACGCAGTATTTT.